The sequence of this T cell receptor (beta chain) was determined in a study of tumor-infiltrating lymphocytes in primary liver carcinoma. Study details: The study obtained roughly 3.65 to 8 million productive TCRbeta reads per sample, similar across tissue types.

Without any cell sorting, roughly 18-31 mg of bulk tissue yielded co-extracted RNA and DNA. cDNA specific to TCR beta was made from about 550 ng of total RNA, with a constant-region primer employed for priming. ARM-PCR, slightly modified, supplied the TCR beta libraries through three nested multiplex PCR rounds. PCR rounds one and two used TRBV1-TRBV30 forward primers with a C-beta reverse primer for 10 cycles each. A single record per CDR3 protein comes from TCRdb applying MiXCR to the multiplex PCR reads. The table has fewer than 85,000 distinct CDR3 sequences, under 75% seen once. Trimming shortened V by 5 bases and J by 3 bases, and 16 bases separated the two germline ends. The CDR3 covers 15 residues. Germline CDR1 SGHAT, CDR2 FQNNGV.

Sequenced sample: tumor-adjacent normal liver tissue. This TCR came from a man aged 40-50 years with primary liver carcinoma and hepatitis B virus infection. V and J are TRBV11-2 and TRBJ1-1; D uncertain. The CDR3 reads CASSPRTRWDTEAFF. The CDR3 nucleotides are TGTGCCAGCAGCCCGCGCACAAGGTGGGACACTGAAGCTTTCTTT.